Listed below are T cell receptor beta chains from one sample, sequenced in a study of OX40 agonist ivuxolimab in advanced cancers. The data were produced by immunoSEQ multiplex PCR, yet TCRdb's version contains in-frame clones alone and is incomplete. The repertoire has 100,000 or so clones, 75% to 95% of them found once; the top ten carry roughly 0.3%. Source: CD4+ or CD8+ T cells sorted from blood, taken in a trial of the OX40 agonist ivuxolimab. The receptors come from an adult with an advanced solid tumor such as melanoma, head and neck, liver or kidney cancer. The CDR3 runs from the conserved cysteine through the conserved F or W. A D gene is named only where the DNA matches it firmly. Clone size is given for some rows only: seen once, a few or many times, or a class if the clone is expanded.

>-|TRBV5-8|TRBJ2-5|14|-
CASSLDSVWETQYF
TGTGCCAGCAGCTTGGATTCTGTGTGGGAGACCCAGTACTTC
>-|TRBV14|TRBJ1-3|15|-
CASSQDLARGNTIYF
TGTGCCAGCAGCCAAGATCTGGCACGTGGAAACACCATATATTTT
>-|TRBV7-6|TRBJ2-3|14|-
CASSLRQSTDTQYF
TGTGCCAGCAGCTTGCGACAGAGCACAGATACGCAGTATTTT
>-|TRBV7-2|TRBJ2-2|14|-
CASRRLVTTGELFF
TGTGCCAGCAGGAGACTAGTGACCACCGGGGAGCTGTTTTTT
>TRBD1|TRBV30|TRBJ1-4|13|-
CAWSRGGREKLFF
TGTGCCTGGAGTAGAGGGGGCCGTGAAAAACTGTTTTTT
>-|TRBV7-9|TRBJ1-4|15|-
CASSTYREKNEKLFF
TGTGCCAGCAGCACATACAGGGAGAAGAATGAAAAACTGTTTTTT
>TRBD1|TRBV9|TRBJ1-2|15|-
CASSVEGTGLNGYTF
TGTGCCAGCAGCGTAGAAGGGACAGGGTTAAATGGCTACACCTTC
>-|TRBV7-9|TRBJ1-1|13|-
CASSYAGRAEAFF
TGTGCCAGCAGTTACGCAGGGAGAGCTGAAGCTTTCTTT
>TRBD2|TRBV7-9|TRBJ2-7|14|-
CASSFGGGSYEQYF
TGTGCCAGCAGCTTCGGCGGGGGGTCCTACGAGCAGTACTTC
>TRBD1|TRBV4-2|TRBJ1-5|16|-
CASSQDLSGGLGPQHF
TGTGCCAGCAGCCAGGATTTATCAGGGGGCTTAGGGCCCCAGCATTTT
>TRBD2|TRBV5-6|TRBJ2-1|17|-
CASSSWTSGRPHNEQFF
TGTGCCAGCAGCTCCTGGACTAGCGGGAGACCCCACAATGAGCAGTTCTTC
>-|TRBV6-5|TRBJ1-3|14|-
CASTPQSSGNTIYF
TGTGCCAGCACCCCCCAAAGCTCTGGAAACACCATATATTTT
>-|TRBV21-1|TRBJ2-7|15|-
CASSKVSQGKYEQYF
TGTGCCAGCAGCAAAGTTTCTCAGGGGAAGTACGAGCAGTACTTC
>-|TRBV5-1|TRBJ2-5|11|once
CASRVQETQYF
TGCGCCAGCAGGGTCCAAGAGACCCAGTACTTC
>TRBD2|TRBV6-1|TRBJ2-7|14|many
CASSEGLAGTEQYF
TGTGCCAGCAGTGAAGGACTAGCGGGAACCGAGCAGTACTTC
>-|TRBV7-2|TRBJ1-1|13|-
CASSKQGNTEAFF
TGTGCCAGCAGTAAACAGGGGAACACTGAAGCTTTCTTT
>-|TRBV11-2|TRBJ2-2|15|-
CASSPTTGNTGELFF
TGTGCCAGCAGCCCCACGACAGGAAACACCGGGGAGCTGTTTTTT
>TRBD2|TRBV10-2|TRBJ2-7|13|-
CASSLGLAYEQYF
TGCGCCAGCAGCCTTGGACTAGCGTACGAGCAGTACTTC
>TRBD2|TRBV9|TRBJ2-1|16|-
CASSVATSADQNEQFF
TGTGCCAGCAGCGTAGCTACTAGCGCCGACCAAAATGAGCAGTTCTTC
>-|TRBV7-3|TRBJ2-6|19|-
CASSPKPTTDSSGANVLTF
TGTGCCAGCAGCCCGAAACCGACGACAGATAGCTCTGGGGCCAACGTCCTGACTTTC
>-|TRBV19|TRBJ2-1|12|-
CASSGTSYEQFF
TGTGCCAGTAGTGGCACTAGCTATGAGCAGTTCTTC
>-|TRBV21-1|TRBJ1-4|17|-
CASSNPSHREGREKLFF
TGTGCCAGCAGCAACCCATCCCACAGGGAAGGAAGAGAAAAACTGTTTTTT
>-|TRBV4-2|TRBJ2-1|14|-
CASSRGLSESEQFF
TGTGCCAGCAGCCGCGGTTTGTCGGAGAGTGAGCAGTTCTTC
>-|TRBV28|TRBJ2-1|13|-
CASSLPSGNEQFF
TGTGCCAGCAGTTTACCCTCCGGCAATGAGCAGTTCTTC